This T cell receptor (beta chain) was documented in a study of blood T cells in healthy people across ages. CDR3 length equals 14 residues. Trimming took 5 bases from V and 8 from J, leaving 15 bases between them. Germline CDR1 SGHTA, CDR2 FQGNSA. Through a sample-barcoded 5' primer and a J-beta primer mix, a second PCR was run for 7 to 11 cycles. At least 2.5 million CDR3-containing paired-end reads were obtained per sample. One entry per CDR3 protein results from TCRdb running MiXCR on the 5' RACE reads. The data hold 1.5 million to 2 million distinct CDR3 sequences, with roughly 27% observed a single time.

The chain combines TRBV7-2 with TRBJ1-4; D remains unclear. The sample taken for sequencing was blood. This clonotype originated in a woman under 40 in good health. In DNA, the CDR3 is TGTGCCAGCAGCCCATTTAGGGCGGGAGAAAAACTGTTTTTT. As protein: CASSPFRAGEKLFF.